What follows are 16 T cell receptor beta chains derived from one specimen sequenced in a study of early T cells in non-severe SARS-CoV-2 infection. TCRdb fed the 5' RACE reads into MiXCR, producing one record per CDR3 protein. The sample has 69,000 or so distinct CDR3 sequences, roughly 4.5% seen once. Sequenced here: whole blood, sampled at baseline. The receptors were gathered from an adult who was a healthcare worker with PCR-confirmed SARS-CoV-2 infection or an uninfected control (not recorded which). The donor label of this sample is uncertain.

The rearrangement uses TRBV2 and TRBJ2-7; D gene unclear. Trimming took 6 bases from V and 2 from J, leaving 2 bases between them. Germline V gene sequence: CDR1 SNHLY, CDR2 FYNNEI. The CDR3 is 10 amino acids. CDR3 in DNA: TGTGCCAGCAGGGCCTACGAGCAGTACTTC. It codes for CASRAYEQYF.

This clonotype was detected ten times or more. The V and J genes are TRBV5-6 and TRBJ2-3; 7 bases line up with TRBD1. This CDR3 spans 16 amino acids. V trimming: 0 bases; J trimming: 4 bases; junction bases outside the gene matches: 8. CDR1 and CDR2 (germline): SGHDT, YYEEEE. CDR3 residues: CASSLDRGKFPDTQYF. Here the CDR3 DNA reads TGTGCCAGCAGCTTGGACAGGGGAAAGTTCCCAGATACGCAGTATTTT.

This clonotype has at least ten counts. J is TRBJ1-3 and V is TRBV4-3; possibly TRBD1 for D (6 bases). Germline CDR1 is LGHNA and CDR2 is YSLEER. Trimming left V 1 base short and J 2 bases short, with 12 bases between. This CDR3 region has 16 residues. In nucleotides, the CDR3 is TGCGCCAGCAGCCAAGGGCGCACAGGGACTGGAAACACCATATATTTT. It yields the protein CASSQGRTGTGNTIYF.

This clonotype was seen repeatedly, ten times or more. The chain employs TRBV7-9 and TRBJ2-5; 8 bases match TRBD1. Trimming removed 5 bases from V and 5 bases from J; junction bases left unmatched: 7. Germline-derived CDR1 and CDR2 are SEHNR and FQNEAQ (reference sequence). The CDR3 covers 14 residues. The CDR3 bases are TGTGCCAGCAGCCGGACAGGGCCGAGGGAGACCCAGTACTTC. Its protein is CASSRTGPRETQYF.

This clonotype showed up just a few times. This sequence joins TRBV7-2 and TRBJ1-2, with D perhaps matching TRBD1 (6 bases). Trimming left V 8 bases short and J 8 bases short, with 18 bases between. The CDR3 is 13 amino acids. CDR1 SGHTA and CDR2 FQGNSA come from the germline V gene. DNA of the CDR3: TGTGCCAGCTCGCTCTCAGGGGTACGAGGCTACACCTTC. Protein: CASSLSGVRGYTF.

This clonotype was picked up many times. The chain joins TRBV6-5 to TRBJ2-7; 7 bases fit TRBD1. Per germline, CDR1 MNHEY and CDR2 SVGAGI. After removal of 7 bases from V and 0 bases from J, the junction contained 3 bases not matched to a gene. This CDR3 contains 13 residues. CDR3 protein: CASNRDSSYEQYF. CDR3 nucleotide sequence: TGTGCCAGCAACCGGGACAGCTCCTACGAGCAGTACTTC.

This rearrangement joins TRBV19 to TRBJ1-2; D may be TRBD1 (6 bases). CDR1 and CDR2 (germline): LNHDA, SQIVND (reference sequence). The CDR3 has 13 amino acids. The V gene lost 2 bases and the J gene lost 4 bases, with 8 bases spanning the gap. The CDR3 DNA reads as TGTGCCAGTAGTATACAGGGGACCTATGGCTACACCTTC. This gives the protein CASSIQGTYGYTF.

This clonotype was recorded at least ten times. The rearrangement uses TRBV10-3 and TRBJ1-4; D is unresolved. Trimming took off 8 bases at V and 5 bases at J, with 6 bases between the two ends. The CDR3 runs 11 residues. The germline gives CDR1 ENHRY, CDR2 SYGVKD. The CDR3 DNA sequence: TGTGCCATCCGAGGAAATGAAAAACTGTTTTTT. The encoded protein is CAIRGNEKLFF.

This clonotype was seen ten or more times. The CDR3 DNA is TGCAGCGTCGGCTCAGGGGATAATCAGCCCCAGCATTTT. Its protein is CSVGSGDNQPQHF. V is TRBV29-1 and J is TRBJ1-5, with D possibly matching TRBD1 (6 bases). This CDR3 contains 13 residues. Germline assignment: CDR1 SQVTM and CDR2 ANQGSEA. Between the trimmed V and J ends, which lost 6 bases and 4 bases, there was a span of 13 bases.

V usage is TRBV10-3 and J usage is TRBJ1-6, with D maybe TRBD1 (5 bases). This CDR3 spans 17 amino acids. V lost 2 bases to trimming and J lost 5 bases, with 16 bases between them. The germline gives CDR1 ENHRY, CDR2 SYGVKD. CDR3: CAISESARDGNNSPLHF. As DNA, the CDR3 is TGTGCCATCAGTGAGAGTGCCCGGGACGGAAATAATTCACCCCTCCACTTT.

This clonotype has only a few counts. The V call is TRBV6-6, the J call TRBJ1-1; D is unclear. V was pared by 7 bases and J by 1 base, with 10 bases between. The CDR3 loop spans 13 amino acids. Germline V gene sequence: CDR1 MNHNY, CDR2 SVGAGI (reference sequence). The CDR3 DNA is TGTGCCAGCACTTATACACAGAACACTGAAGCTTTCTTT. This sequence encodes CASTYTQNTEAFF.

This clonotype was seen ten or more times. The chain couples TRBV5-1 to TRBJ1-1; tentative D call: TRBD1 (5 bases). The germline V gene has CDR1 SGHRS and CDR2 YFSETQ. The CDR3 runs to 16 residues. V lost 0 bases to trimming and J lost 1 base, with 13 bases between them. As DNA, the CDR3 is TGCGCCAGCAGCTTGGGACAGACCAACTCGAACACTGAAGCTTTCTTT. Translated, it gives CASSLGQTNSNTEAFF.

This clonotype was counted only a few times. One end of the junction is discordant with germline, which a read error may explain. The chain carries TRBV7-7 and TRBJ2-5, with D possibly being TRBD1 (6 bases). Per the germline V gene, CDR1 is SSHAT and CDR2 is FNYEAQ (reference sequence). CDR3 length: 14 amino acids. CDR3: CASSFNRDGETQYF. The CDR3 DNA follows: TGTGCTAGCAGCTTCAACAGGGACGGCGAGACCCAGTACTTC.

This clonotype was seen at least ten times. J is TRBJ1-2 and V is TRBV10-3; tentatively, D is TRBD1 (5 bases). Trimming took off 3 bases at V and 5 bases at J, with 13 bases between the two ends. Germline values: CDR1 ENHRY, CDR2 SYGVKD. This CDR3 contains 14 residues. The CDR3 nucleotides read TGTGCCATCAGTGAAAATAGGGGAGGGTATGGCTACACCTTC. Encoded protein: CAISENRGGYGYTF.

Only a few counts were recorded for this clonotype. The chain recombines TRBV29-1 with TRBJ2-1; no reliable D call. V was trimmed by 7 bases and J by 4 bases, leaving 11 bases between them. The germline V gene has CDR1 SQVTM and CDR2 ANQGSEA. This CDR3 region has 12 residues. CDR3: CSGQDPYNEQFF. CDR3 DNA: TGCAGCGGCCAGGACCCGTACAATGAGCAGTTCTTC.

V is TRBV13 and J is TRBJ1-4; possible D gene TRBD1, 5 bases. Trimming removed 5 bases at V and 4 bases at J, with 14 bases between. This CDR3 region has 15 residues. The germline gives CDR1 PRHDT, CDR2 FYEKMQ (reference sequence). CDR3 sequence (DNA): TGTGCCAGCAGCACTAGAGGGGCCGGTAATGAAAAACTGTTTTTT. It yields the protein CASSTRGAGNEKLFF.